This T cell receptor beta chain emerged from a study of cytomegalovirus exposure and HLA in healthy donors. Overall study: A later analysis reported the approximately 120 validation repertoires used the same platform as the 500 to 800 first-cohort repertoires.

Sequenced by immunoSEQ multiplex PCR; TCRdb stores in-frame clones only, minus some. The sample records about 120,000 clones, around 89% being singletons. CDR3 length: 19 amino acids. Germline trimming cut 1 base from V and 0 bases from J; bases unmatched to any gene: 14. Germline lookup yields CDR1 MGHRA and CDR2 YSYEKL. About this clone itself: Its antigen is undetermined.

General study points: The authors confirmed in vitro that a few CMV-associated chains were specific for CMV antigens.

This TCR was recovered from a woman aged 18-35 years in good health and CMV-seropositive. The sample taken for sequencing was PBMCs. The rearrangement uses TRBV4-1 and TRBJ1-2; 7 bases match TRBD1. Written as DNA, the CDR3 is TGCGCCAGCAGCCAAGCCGCCGCCCCCCGGGACAGCACTAACTATGGCTACACCTTC. Amino acids: CASSQAAAPRDSTNYGYTF.